Listed below are T cell receptor beta chains from one sample, sequenced in a study of T cell changes during pregnancy in multiple sclerosis. Using immunoSEQ multiplex PCR, the repertoire was profiled, and TCRdb retains in-frame clones only, with some absent. This table has more than 25,000 clones, roughly 91% appearing once. Sequenced here: CD8+ T cells from peripheral blood mononuclear cells, sampled in the second trimester of pregnancy. These receptor sequences come from a female donor in good health, enrolled as a control in a pregnancy study. CDR3s include the opening cysteine and the closing phenylalanine or tryptophan. The D gene is left open where the match is weak. Some rows mark clone size as missing; the rest say once, few, many or name a class of expanded clone.

DNA	CDR3	size	J	V	D
TGTGCCAGCAGTTTCCTGGACTCAGATACGCAGTATTTT	CASSFLDSDTQYF	-	TRBJ2-3	TRBV27	-
TGCGCCAGCAGCCACATAATGACAGGCCCGAACACTGAAGCTTTCTTT	CASSHIMTGPNTEAFF	-	TRBJ1-1	TRBV4-3	-
TGCGCCAGCAGCTTGGCCGGGTTCGAGCAGTACTTC	CASSLAGFEQYF	-	TRBJ2-7	TRBV5-1	-
TGTGCCAGCAGTGCTAGCGGGGGGGGCACAGATACGCAGTATTTT	CASSASGGGTDTQYF	-	TRBJ2-3	TRBV6-4	TRBD2
TGTGCCAGCAGCTTAGATGGGGGAGGTGAAAAACTGTTTTTT	CASSLDGGGEKLFF	-	TRBJ1-4	TRBV7-8	-
TGTGCCAGCAGCAAAGGTAGCGGGGGGCTCTCCTACGAGCAGTACTTC	CASSKGSGGLSYEQYF	-	TRBJ2-7	TRBV9	TRBD2
TGTGCCAGCAGCTCTTCTAGCGGAACCGACAATGAGCAGTTCTTC	CASSSSSGTDNEQFF	-	TRBJ2-1	TRBV5-4	TRBD2
TGTGCCAGTCGACAGCTTCCTAGCACAGATACGCAGTATTTT	CASRQLPSTDTQYF	-	TRBJ2-3	TRBV5-8	-
TGTGCCATCAGTGTAACCGCAGGGGGCCCTGAAGCTTTCTTT	CAISVTAGGPEAFF	-	TRBJ1-1	TRBV10-3	TRBD1
TGCGCCAGCAGCCACGTGGGGGGAGAGCAGTACTTC	CASSHVGGEQYF	-	TRBJ2-7	TRBV4-1	-
TGTGCCAGCAGCGCTCCGTCGCGGACAACTAATAATGAAAAACTGTTTTTT	CASSAPSRTTNNEKLFF	-	TRBJ1-4	TRBV9	-
TGCAGCGTTGAAATGGTAGTAGGGGTCGAGCAGTACTTC	CSVEMVVGVEQYF	-	TRBJ2-7	TRBV29-1	-
TGTGCCAGCGGGGGGAATTGGGAGCAGTACTTC	CASGGNWEQYF	-	TRBJ2-7	TRBV2	-
TGCAGCGTTGAAAGGGGGTGGCATCGGGGCAATCAGCCCCAGCATTTT	CSVERGWHRGNQPQHF	-	TRBJ1-5	TRBV29-1	-
TGTGCCAGCAGCAGCCTGGGGGGGTCCAATCAGCCCCAGCATTTT	CASSSLGGSNQPQHF	-	TRBJ1-5	TRBV6-1	-
TGTGCCAGCAGCTTCTCAGGGGCGCAGAACGAGCAGTACTTC	CASSFSGAQNEQYF	-	TRBJ2-7	TRBV7-2	-
TGTGCCTGGAGTGACGCTTCGGGAGTTGAAGCTTTCTTT	CAWSDASGVEAFF	-	TRBJ1-1	TRBV30	-
TGTGCCAGCAGCTTGAGGGGTCAGAACACTGAAGCTTTCTTT	CASSLRGQNTEAFF	-	TRBJ1-1	TRBV5-6	-
TGTGCCAGCAGCTTGGCCGCGGGACCCCTCCACTTT	CASSLAAGPLHF	-	TRBJ1-6	TRBV5-6	-
TGTGCCAGCAGTTTCTTCGGACAGGGTGTGTATGGCTACACCTTC	CASSFFGQGVYGYTF	-	TRBJ1-2	TRBV27	TRBD1
TGTGCCAGTACCCCTACAGGGGGAGGAAGCAATCAGCCCCAGCATTTT	CASTPTGGGSNQPQHF	-	TRBJ1-5	TRBV19	TRBD1
TGCGCCAGCAGCCTCGGGGGGGCCAATCAGCCCCAGCATTTT	CASSLGGANQPQHF	few	TRBJ1-5	TRBV5-1	-
TGTGCCAGCTTACCGGGACAGGGAGTATTAGTTTTGGACTTC	CASLPGQGVLVLDF	-	TRBJ2-7	TRBV2	TRBD1
TGTGCCAGCAGCTCGTCCTCTACAGGGAATGAGCAGTTCTTC	CASSSSSTGNEQFF	few	TRBJ2-1	TRBV11-2	-
TGTGCCAGCAGCTTAGCAAGCGGGGCCTACGAGCAGTACTTC	CASSLASGAYEQYF	-	TRBJ2-7	TRBV11-2	TRBD2
TGTGCCAGCTCATTACCGGGACTAGACTCATCAGATACGCAGTATTTT	CASSLPGLDSSDTQYF	-	TRBJ2-3	TRBV18	TRBD2
TGTGCCAGCAGCCCGATAGAACAAGAGACCCAGTACTTC	CASSPIEQETQYF	-	TRBJ2-5	TRBV27	-
TGCGCCAGCAGCCAAGATCAACTAGCGGGGGGGCCTACCGGGGAGCTGTTTTTT	CASSQDQLAGGPTGELFF	-	TRBJ2-2	TRBV4-3	TRBD2
TGTGCCAGACGGGACAGAGCTTCCTACGAGCAGTACTTC	CARRDRASYEQYF	-	TRBJ2-7	TRBV30	TRBD1
TGTGCCAGCAGTCAACAGGGGACCACTGAAGCTTTCTTT	CASSQQGTTEAFF	-	TRBJ1-1	TRBV6-5	TRBD1
TGTGCCAGCAGCTTGGTTGGGGGAGGGAATTCACCCCTCCACTTT	CASSLVGGGNSPLHF	-	TRBJ1-6	TRBV5-6	-
TGTGCCAGCAGCTTAGCGGGACTAGCGGGGGTAATTGACGAGCAGTACTTC	CASSLAGLAGVIDEQYF	-	TRBJ2-7	TRBV7-9	TRBD2
TGCGCCAGCAGCCAACGGTCGGGACAGGGTGGTAATGAGCAGTTCTTC	CASSQRSGQGGNEQFF	-	TRBJ2-1	TRBV4-3	TRBD1
TGTGCCAGCAGTTACTCGATTTCGGGGTATGGCTACACCTTC	CASSYSISGYGYTF	-	TRBJ1-2	TRBV6-5	-
TGTGCCAGCAGCCCCCGACTAGCGGGGGGAACAGATACGCAGTATTTT	CASSPRLAGGTDTQYF	-	TRBJ2-3	TRBV9	TRBD2
TGTGCCAGTAGTGAGCAGGGGGACGGAAACACCATATATTTT	CASSEQGDGNTIYF	-	TRBJ1-3	TRBV19	TRBD1
TGTGCCAGCAGCTTAGTCGGGTCACCCTACGAGCAGTACTTC	CASSLVGSPYEQYF	-	TRBJ2-7	TRBV7-2	-
TGTGCCAGCAGTTTAGCTCGGATTGGGCAGGGGGTCGAAGCTTTCTTT	CASSLARIGQGVEAFF	-	TRBJ1-1	TRBV27	TRBD1
TGTGCCAGCAGATTCGGGACAGGTAATTACAATGAGCAGTTCTTC	CASRFGTGNYNEQFF	-	TRBJ2-1	TRBV2	TRBD1
TGTGCCAGCAGTTTCGGGGGGAGAGGTAACTATGGCTACACCTTC	CASSFGGRGNYGYTF	medium-sized	TRBJ1-2	TRBV27	-
TGTGCCAGCAACGCGGGACTTAACACCGGGGAGCTGTTTTTT	CASNAGLNTGELFF	-	TRBJ2-2	TRBV6-5	-
TGCGCCAGCAGCTTATGGGAGGGAGATACGCAGTATTTT	CASSLWEGDTQYF	-	TRBJ2-3	TRBV5-1	TRBD2
TGTGCCAGCAGCGTAGCTAGCGGGGGGCCCGCATCCTACGAGCAGTACTTC	CASSVASGGPASYEQYF	-	TRBJ2-7	TRBV9	TRBD2
TGTGCCAGCAGCACAGGACAGGGTAATGAAAAACTGTTTTTT	CASSTGQGNEKLFF	-	TRBJ1-4	TRBV5-6	TRBD1
TGTGCCAGCAGCGTAACAGGGGGAGACACCGGGGAGCTGTTTTTT	CASSVTGGDTGELFF	-	TRBJ2-2	TRBV9	TRBD1
TGTGCCAGCAGCCCGGAGCGGGGCCTTGAGCAGTTCTTC	CASSPERGLEQFF	once	TRBJ2-1	TRBV5-6	TRBD2
TGTGCCAGCAGCTTAGAATCGGGGTATGAGCAGTTCTTC	CASSLESGYEQFF	-	TRBJ2-1	TRBV7-8	-
TGTGCCAGCAGTTTTCGAAGCACAGGGTTTATGGAAAAACTGTTTTTT	CASSFRSTGFMEKLFF	-	TRBJ1-4	TRBV6-4	-
TGTGCCAGCAGCTTGGCAGGGGATAACCTCTCTGGGGCCAACGTCCTGACTTTC	CASSLAGDNLSGANVLTF	-	TRBJ2-6	TRBV7-9	-
TGTGCCAGCAGCTCCAGGGGGGCAACTAATGAAAAACTGTTTTTT	CASSSRGATNEKLFF	-	TRBJ1-4	TRBV9	TRBD1
TGTGCCATCAGTGAGTCGACAGGGGGCGTCACTGAAGCTTTCTTT	CAISESTGGVTEAFF	few	TRBJ1-1	TRBV10-3	TRBD1